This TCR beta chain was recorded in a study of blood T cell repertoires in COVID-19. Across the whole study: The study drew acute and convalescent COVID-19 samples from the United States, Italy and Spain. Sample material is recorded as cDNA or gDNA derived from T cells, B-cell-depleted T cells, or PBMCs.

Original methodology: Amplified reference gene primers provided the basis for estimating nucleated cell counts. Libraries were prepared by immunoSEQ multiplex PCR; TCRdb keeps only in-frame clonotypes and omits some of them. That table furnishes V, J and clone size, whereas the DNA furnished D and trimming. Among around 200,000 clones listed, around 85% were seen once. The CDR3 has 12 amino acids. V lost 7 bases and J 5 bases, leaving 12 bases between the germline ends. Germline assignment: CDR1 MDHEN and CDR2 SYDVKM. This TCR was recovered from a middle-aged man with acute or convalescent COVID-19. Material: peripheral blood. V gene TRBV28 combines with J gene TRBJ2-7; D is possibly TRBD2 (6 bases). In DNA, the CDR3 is TGTGCCAGCACCTGGAGGGGCCACGAGCAGTACTTC. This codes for CASTWRGHEQYF. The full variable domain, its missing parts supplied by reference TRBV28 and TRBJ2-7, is DVKVTQSSRYLVKRTGEKVFLECVQDMDHENMFWYRQDPGLGLRLIYFSYDVKMKEKGDIPEGYSVSREKKERFSLILESASTNQTSMYLCASTWRGHEQYFGPGTRLTVT.